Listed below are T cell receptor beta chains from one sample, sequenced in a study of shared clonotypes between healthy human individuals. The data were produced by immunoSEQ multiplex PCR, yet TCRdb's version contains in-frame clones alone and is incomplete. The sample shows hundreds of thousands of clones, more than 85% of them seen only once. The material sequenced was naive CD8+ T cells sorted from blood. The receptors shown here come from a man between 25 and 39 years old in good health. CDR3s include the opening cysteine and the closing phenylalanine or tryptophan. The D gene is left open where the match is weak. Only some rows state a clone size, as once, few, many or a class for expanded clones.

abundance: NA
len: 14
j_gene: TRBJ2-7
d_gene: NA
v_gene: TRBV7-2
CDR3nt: TGTGCCAGCAGCGAAGTCACAGTCCGGTACGAGCAGTACTTC
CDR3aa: CASSEVTVRYEQYF

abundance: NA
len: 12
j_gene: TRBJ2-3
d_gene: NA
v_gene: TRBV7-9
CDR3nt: TGTGCCAGCAGCTTAGGACACCATACGCAGTATTTT
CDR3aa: CASSLGHHTQYF

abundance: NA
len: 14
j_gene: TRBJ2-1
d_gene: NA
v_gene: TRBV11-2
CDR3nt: TGTGCCAGCAGCTTAGACGGCGGCGGGAATGAGCAGTTCTTC
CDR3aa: CASSLDGGGNEQFF

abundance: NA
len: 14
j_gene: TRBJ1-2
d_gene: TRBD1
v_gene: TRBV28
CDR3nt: TGTGCCAGCAGTTTAAGAAGGGCAGGGGGAGGCTACACCTTC
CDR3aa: CASSLRRAGGGYTF

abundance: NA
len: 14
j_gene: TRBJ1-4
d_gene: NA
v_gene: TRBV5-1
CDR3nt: TGCGCCAGCAGCTTGTGGGGAACTAATGAAAAACTGTTTTTT
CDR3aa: CASSLWGTNEKLFF

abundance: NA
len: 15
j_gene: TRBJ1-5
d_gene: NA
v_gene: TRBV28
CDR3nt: TGTGCCAGCAGTCCCGGGACATATAGCAATCAGCCCCAGCATTTT
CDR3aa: CASSPGTYSNQPQHF

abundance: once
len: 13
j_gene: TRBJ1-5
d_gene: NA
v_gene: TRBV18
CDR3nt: TGTGCCAGCTCACCAGATTATAATCAGCCCCAGCATTTT
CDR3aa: CASSPDYNQPQHF

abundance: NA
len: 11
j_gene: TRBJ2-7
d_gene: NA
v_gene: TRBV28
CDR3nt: TGTGCCAGCAGTTACAGGTACGAGCAGTACTTC
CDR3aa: CASSYRYEQYF

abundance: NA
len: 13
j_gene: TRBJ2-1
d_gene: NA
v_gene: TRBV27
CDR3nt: TGTGCCAGCAGTTTAAACTCCTACAATGAGCAGTTCTTC
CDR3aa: CASSLNSYNEQFF

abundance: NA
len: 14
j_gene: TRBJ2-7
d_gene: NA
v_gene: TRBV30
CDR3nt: TGTGCCTGGAGCCCAGGGATGCTGGCCTACGAGCAGTACTTC
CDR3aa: CAWSPGMLAYEQYF

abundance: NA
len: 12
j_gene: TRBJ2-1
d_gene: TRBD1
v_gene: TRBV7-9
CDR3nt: TGTGCCAGCAGCTCACAGGGGGATGAGCAGTTCTTC
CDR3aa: CASSSQGDEQFF

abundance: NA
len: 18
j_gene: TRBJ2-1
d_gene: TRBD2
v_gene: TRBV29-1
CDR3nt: TGCAGCGCCACAGGGGCGTCACTAGCGGGGAACTTGAACAATGAGCAGTTCTTC
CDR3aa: CSATGASLAGNLNNEQFF

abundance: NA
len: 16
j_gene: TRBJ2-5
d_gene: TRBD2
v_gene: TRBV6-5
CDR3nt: TGTGCCAGCAGTTACTGGCAGGGACTAGCGGGAGAGACCCAGTACTTC
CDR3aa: CASSYWQGLAGETQYF

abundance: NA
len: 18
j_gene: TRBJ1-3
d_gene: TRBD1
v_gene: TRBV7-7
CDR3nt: TGTGCTAGCAGCTCCCGGGACAGGGAGGCCGCCGGTGGAAACACCATATATTTT
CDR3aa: CASSSRDREAAGGNTIYF

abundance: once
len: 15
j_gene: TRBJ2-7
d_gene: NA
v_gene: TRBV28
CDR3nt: TGTGCCAGCAGTTTTTTCCACAGGGACACCTACGAGCAGTACTTC
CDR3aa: CASSFFHRDTYEQYF

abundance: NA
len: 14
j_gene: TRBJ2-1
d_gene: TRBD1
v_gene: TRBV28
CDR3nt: TGTGCCAGCAGTTTAGAGACAGGGCGAAATGAGCAGTTCTTC
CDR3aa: CASSLETGRNEQFF

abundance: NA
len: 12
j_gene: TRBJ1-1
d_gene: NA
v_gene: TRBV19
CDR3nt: TGTGCCAGTAGTCTCGGAAGGGTTGAAGCTTTCTTT
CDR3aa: CASSLGRVEAFF

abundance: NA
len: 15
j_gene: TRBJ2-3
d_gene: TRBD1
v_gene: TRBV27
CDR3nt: TGTGCCAGCAGTCCAGGGGGCGCAGGGACAGATACGCAGTATTTT
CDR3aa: CASSPGGAGTDTQYF

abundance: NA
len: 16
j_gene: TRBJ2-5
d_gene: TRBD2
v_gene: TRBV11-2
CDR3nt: TGTGCCAGCAGCTCAGTGCGCGGGAGGGGTCAAGAGACCCAGTACTTC
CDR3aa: CASSSVRGRGQETQYF

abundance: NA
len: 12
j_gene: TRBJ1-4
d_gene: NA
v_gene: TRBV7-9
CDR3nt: TGTGCCAGCAGCAAAGAAAATTACAAACTGTTTTTT
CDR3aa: CASSKENYKLFF

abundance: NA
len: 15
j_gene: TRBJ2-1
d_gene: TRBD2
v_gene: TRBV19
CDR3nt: TGTGCCAGTAGTGCAGCTAGCGGGAGTGTGAATGAGCAGTTCTTC
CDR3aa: CASSAASGSVNEQFF

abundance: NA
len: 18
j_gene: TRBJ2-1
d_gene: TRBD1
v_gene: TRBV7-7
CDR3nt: TGTGCCAGCAGCCAGGACAGGGCAACCTTAGCCTTCTACAATGAGCAGTTCTTC
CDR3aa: CASSQDRATLAFYNEQFF

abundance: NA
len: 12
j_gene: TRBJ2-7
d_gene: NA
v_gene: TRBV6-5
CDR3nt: TGTGCCAGCAGAGGGGTTTTCGACGAGCAGTACTTC
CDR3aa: CASRGVFDEQYF

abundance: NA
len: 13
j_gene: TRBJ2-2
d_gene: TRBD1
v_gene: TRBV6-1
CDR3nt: TGTGCCAGCAACGGACAGGGGACCGGGGAGCTGTTTTTT
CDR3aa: CASNGQGTGELFF

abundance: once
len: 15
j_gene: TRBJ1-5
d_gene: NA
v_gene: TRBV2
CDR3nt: TGTGCCAGTAGGTTCCGTGTTGATAGCAATCAGCCCCAGCATTTT
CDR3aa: CASRFRVDSNQPQHF

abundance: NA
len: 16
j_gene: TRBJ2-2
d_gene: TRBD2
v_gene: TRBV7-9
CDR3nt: TGTGCCAGCAGCTCCCGACTAGCGGTGGGTCCCGGGGAGCTGTTTTTT
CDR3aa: CASSSRLAVGPGELFF

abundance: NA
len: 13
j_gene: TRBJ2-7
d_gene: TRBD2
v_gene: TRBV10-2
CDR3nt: TGCGCCGGAAGTAGCGGGATGACCTACGAGCAGTACTTC
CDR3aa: CAGSSGMTYEQYF